This record concerns one T cell receptor (beta chain) sequence. Germline loops: CDR1 SGHTA, CDR2 FQGNSA. The germline V and J ends were trimmed by 3 bases and 5 bases, with 20 bases remaining between them. This CDR3 region has 16 residues. The sample belongs to a study of OX40 agonist ivuxolimab in advanced cancers. Generated by immunoSEQ multiplex PCR, the TCRdb table keeps only in-frame clones and is missing some. This table has fewer than 20,000 clones, about 80% appearing once. The starting material was CD4+ or CD8+ T cells sorted from blood, obtained in a trial of the OX40 agonist ivuxolimab. The chain is built from TRBV7-2 and TRBJ2-7, with D maybe TRBD1 (7 bases). The receptor was isolated from an adult with an advanced solid tumor such as melanoma, head and neck, liver or kidney cancer. This chain's CDR3 is CASSLGLSGQEHEQYF. DNA for the CDR3: TGTGCCAGCAGCTTGGGACTTAGTGGACAGGAACACGAGCAGTACTTC.